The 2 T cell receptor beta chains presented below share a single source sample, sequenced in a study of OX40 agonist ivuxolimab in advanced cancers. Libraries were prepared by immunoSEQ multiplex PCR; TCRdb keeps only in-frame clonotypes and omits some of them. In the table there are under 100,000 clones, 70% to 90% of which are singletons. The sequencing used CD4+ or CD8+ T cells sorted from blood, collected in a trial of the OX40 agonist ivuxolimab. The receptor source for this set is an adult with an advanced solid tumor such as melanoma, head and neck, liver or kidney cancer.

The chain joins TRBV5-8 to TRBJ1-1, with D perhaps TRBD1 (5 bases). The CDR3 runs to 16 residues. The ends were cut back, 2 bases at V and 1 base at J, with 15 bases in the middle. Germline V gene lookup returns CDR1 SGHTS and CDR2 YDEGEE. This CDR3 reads CASSFGGIGRNTEAFF. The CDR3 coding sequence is TGTGCCAGCAGCTTCGGGGGTATCGGTAGGAACACTGAAGCTTTCTTT.

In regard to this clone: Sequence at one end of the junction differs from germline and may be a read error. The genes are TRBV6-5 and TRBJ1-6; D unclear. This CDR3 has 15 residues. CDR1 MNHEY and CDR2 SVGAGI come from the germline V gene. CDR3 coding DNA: TGTGCCAGCAGATACTTCGGACTGCCTGAGGGATCCCTCCACTTT. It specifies CASRYFGLPEGSLHF.